The T cell receptor (beta chain) under discussion was sequenced for a study of blood T cell repertoires in COVID-19. Some clones are missing from TCRdb's copy, which holds only in-frame ones; the method was immunoSEQ multiplex PCR. This table holds 120,000 or so clones, around 88% found once. The ends lost 4 bases at V and 5 bases at J; junction bases unmatched: 3. This CDR3 contains 14 residues. The V gene's germline CDR1 is SGHTA and CDR2 FQGTGA. This clone was recorded only once. The sequenced sample was peripheral blood. The chain recombines TRBV7-3 with TRBJ2-1; 9 nucleotides line up with TRBD1. This clonotype was obtained from a man older than 75 with active or convalescent COVID-19. Here the CDR3 reads CASSWGTGNNEQFF. CDR3 in DNA: TGTGCCAGCAGCTGGGGGACAGGGAACAATGAGCAGTTCTTC.